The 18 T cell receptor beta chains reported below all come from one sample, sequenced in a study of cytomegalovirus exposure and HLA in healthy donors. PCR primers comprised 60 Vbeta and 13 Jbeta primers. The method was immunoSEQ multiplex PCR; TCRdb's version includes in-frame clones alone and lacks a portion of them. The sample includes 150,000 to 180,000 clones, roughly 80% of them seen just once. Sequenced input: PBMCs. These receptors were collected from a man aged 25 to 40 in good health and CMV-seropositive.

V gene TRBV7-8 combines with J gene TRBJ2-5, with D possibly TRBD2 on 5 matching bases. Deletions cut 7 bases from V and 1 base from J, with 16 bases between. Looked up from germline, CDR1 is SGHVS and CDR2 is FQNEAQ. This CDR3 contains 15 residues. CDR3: CASNSQTSSQETQYF. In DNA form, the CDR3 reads TGTGCCAGCAACTCCCAAACTAGTTCCCAAGAGACCCAGTACTTC.

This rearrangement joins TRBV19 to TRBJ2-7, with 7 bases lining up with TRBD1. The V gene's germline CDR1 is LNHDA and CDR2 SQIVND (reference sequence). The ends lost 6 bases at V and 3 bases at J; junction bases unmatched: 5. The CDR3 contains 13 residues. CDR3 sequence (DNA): TGTGCCAGTAGCGCGACAGGGTACTACGAGCAGTACTTC. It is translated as CASSATGYYEQYF. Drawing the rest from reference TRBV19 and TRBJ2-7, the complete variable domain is DGGITQSPKYLFRKEGQNVTLSCEQNLNHDAMYWYRQDPGQGLRLIYYSQIVNDFQKGDIAEGYSVSREKKESFPLTVTSAQKNPTAFYLCASSATGYYEQYFGPGTRLTVT.

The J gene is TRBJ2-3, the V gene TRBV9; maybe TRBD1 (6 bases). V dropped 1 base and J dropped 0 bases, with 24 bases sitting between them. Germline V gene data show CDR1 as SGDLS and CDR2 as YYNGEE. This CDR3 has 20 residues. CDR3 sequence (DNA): TGTGCCAGCAGCGTACGAGGCGTGGGGGCAACTAGGACTAGCACAGATACGCAGTATTTT. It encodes CASSVRGVGATRTSTDTQYF.

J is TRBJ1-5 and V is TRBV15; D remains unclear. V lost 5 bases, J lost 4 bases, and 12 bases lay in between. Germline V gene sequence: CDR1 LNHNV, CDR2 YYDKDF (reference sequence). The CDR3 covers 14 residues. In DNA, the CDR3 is TGTGCCACCAGCGCCCTCACGCGGAATCAGCCCCAGCATTTT. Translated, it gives CATSALTRNQPQHF.

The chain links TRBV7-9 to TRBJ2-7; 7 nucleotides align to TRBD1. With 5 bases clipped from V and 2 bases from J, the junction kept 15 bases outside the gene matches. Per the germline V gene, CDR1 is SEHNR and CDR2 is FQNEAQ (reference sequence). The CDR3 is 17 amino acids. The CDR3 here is CASSLPRTGRGTYEQYF. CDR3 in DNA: TGTGCCAGCAGCCTCCCCCGGACAGGCCGAGGGACCTACGAGCAGTACTTC.

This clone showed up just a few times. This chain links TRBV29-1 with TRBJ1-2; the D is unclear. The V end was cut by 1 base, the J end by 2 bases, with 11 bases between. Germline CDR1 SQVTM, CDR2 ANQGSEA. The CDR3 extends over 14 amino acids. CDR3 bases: TGCAGCGTTGAAGGGGGAGGGCTCAACTATGGCTACACCTTC. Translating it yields CSVEGGGLNYGYTF.

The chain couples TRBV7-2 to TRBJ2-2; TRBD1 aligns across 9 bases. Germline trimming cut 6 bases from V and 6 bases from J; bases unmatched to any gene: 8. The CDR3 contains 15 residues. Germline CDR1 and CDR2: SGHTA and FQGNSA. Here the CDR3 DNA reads TGTGCCAGCAGGGCCGGGACAGGGTTTGCCGGGGAGCTGTTTTTT. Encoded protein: CASRAGTGFAGELFF. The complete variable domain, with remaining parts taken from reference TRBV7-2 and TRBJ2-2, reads GAGVSQSPSNKVTEKGKDVELRCDPISGHTALYWYRQSLGQGLEFLIYFQGNSAPDKSGLPSDRFSAERTGGSVSTLTIQRTQQEDSAVYLCASRAGTGFAGELFFGEGSRLTVL.

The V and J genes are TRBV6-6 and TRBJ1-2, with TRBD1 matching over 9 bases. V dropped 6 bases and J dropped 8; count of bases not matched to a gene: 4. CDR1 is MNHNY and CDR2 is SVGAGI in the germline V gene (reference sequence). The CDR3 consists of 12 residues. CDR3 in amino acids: CASRTDRGGYTF. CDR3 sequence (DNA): TGTGCCAGCAGGACGGACAGGGGCGGCTACACCTTC.

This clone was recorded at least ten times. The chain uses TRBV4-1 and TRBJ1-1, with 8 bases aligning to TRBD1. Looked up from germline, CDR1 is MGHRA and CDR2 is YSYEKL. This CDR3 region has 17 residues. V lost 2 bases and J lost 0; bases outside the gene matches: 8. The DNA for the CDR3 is TGCGCCAGCAGCCAAAGACAGGGGCTAAGAGTGAACACTGAAGCTTTCTTT. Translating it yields CASSQRQGLRVNTEAFF.

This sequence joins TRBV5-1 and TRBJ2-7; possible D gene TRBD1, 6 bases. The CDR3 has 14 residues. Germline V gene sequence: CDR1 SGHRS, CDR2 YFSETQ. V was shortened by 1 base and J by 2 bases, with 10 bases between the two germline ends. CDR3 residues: CASSLRGGTYEQYF. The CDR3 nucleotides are TGCGCCAGCAGCTTGAGAGGGGGAACCTACGAGCAGTACTTC.

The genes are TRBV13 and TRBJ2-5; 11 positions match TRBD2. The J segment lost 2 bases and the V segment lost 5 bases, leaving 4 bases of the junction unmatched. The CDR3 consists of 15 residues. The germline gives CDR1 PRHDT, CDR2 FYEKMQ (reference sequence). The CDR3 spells CASSPGTSGQETQYF. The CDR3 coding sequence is TGTGCCAGCAGCCCCGGGACTAGCGGACAAGAGACCCAGTACTTC.

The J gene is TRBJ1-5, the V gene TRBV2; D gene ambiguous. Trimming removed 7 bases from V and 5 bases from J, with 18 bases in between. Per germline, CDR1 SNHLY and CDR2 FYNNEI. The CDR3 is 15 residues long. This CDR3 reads CASTLEAAADQPQHF. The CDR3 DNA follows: TGTGCCAGCACCCTCGAGGCGGCGGCCGATCAGCCCCAGCATTTT.

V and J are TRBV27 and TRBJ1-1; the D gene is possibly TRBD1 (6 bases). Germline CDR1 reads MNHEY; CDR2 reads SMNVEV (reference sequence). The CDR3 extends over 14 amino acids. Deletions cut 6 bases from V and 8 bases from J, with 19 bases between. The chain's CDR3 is CASSPTGGGSEAFF. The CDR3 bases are TGTGCCAGCAGCCCGACAGGTGGTGGGTCCGAAGCTTTCTTT.

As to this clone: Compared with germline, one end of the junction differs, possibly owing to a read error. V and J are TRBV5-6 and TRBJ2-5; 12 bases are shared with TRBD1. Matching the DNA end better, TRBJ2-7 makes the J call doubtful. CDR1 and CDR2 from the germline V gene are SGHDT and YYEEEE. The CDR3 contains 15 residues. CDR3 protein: CASSLGQGAFYEQYF. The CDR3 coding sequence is TGTGCCAGCAGTTTGGGACAGGGGGCATTTTACGAGCAGTACTTC.

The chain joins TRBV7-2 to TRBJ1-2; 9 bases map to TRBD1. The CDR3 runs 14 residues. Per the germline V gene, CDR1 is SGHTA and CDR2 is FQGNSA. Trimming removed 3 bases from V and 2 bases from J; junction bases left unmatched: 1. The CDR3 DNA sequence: TGTGCCAGCAGCTTTGGGACAGGGAACTATGGCTACACCTTC. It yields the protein CASSFGTGNYGYTF.

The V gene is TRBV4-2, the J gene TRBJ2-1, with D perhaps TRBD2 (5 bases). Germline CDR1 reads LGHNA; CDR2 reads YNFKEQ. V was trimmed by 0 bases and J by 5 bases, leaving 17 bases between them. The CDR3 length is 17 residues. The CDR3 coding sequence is TGTGCCAGCAGCCAAGAGAGGAGACAACGGAGGCACAATGAGCAGTTCTTC. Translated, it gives CASSQERRQRRHNEQFF.

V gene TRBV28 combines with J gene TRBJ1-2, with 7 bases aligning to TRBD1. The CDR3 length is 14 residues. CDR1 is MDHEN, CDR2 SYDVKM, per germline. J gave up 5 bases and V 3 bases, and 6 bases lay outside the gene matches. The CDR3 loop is CASSLGTAFYGYTF. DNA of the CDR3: TGTGCCAGCAGTTTGGGGACAGCGTTTTATGGCTACACCTTC.

CDR3 sequence (DNA): TGTGCCAGCAGTTCCCGGACAGGGGGCGATGGCTACACCTTC. Its protein is CASSSRTGGDGYTF. V usage is TRBV28 and J usage is TRBJ1-2, with TRBD1 matching 11 bases. This CDR3 region has 14 residues. Trimming removed 4 bases from V and 6 bases from J; junction bases left unmatched: 4. From germline, CDR1 is MDHEN and CDR2 SYDVKM.